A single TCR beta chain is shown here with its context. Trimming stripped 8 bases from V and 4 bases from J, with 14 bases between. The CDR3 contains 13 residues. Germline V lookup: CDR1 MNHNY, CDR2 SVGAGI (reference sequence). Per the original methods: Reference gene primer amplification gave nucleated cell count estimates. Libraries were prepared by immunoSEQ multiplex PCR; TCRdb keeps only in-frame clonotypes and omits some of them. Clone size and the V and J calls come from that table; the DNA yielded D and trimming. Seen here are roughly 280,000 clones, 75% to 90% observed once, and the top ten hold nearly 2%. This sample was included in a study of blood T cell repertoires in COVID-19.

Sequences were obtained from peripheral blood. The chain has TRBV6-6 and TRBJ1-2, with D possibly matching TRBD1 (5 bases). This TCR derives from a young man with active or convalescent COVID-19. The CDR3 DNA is TGTGCCAGCTATGCAGGGTGGGGCTATGGCTACACCTTC. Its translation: CASYAGWGYGYTF.